The rows below give T cell receptor beta chains drawn from one sample of a study of shared clonotypes between healthy human individuals. Generated by immunoSEQ multiplex PCR, the TCRdb table keeps only in-frame clones and is missing some. The sample holds fewer than 650,000 clones; over 60% are singletons and the top ten take roughly 13%. Sequencing was performed on PBMCs. All receptors come from a woman in her thirties or forties in good health. Some clones in this sample may be carry-over from other donors' samples. The CDR3 runs from the conserved cysteine through the conserved F or W. Each record gives: V gene, clone size, CDR3 protein. A row's size may be missing; if present it is once, few, many or a size class.

V: TRBV11-3; size: NA; CDR3: CASSFPASGITGELFF
V: TRBV6-1; size: NA; CDR3: CASSERGSGDYEQYF
V: TRBV7-8; size: once; CDR3: CASSLARLGELAKNIQYF
V: TRBV7-2; size: NA; CDR3: CASSLDSTSYEQYF
V: TRBV4-3; size: NA; CDR3: CASSQDTSADTQYF
V: TRBV9; size: NA; CDR3: CASSVVDNSREQYF
V: TRBV9; size: NA; CDR3: CASSAGTSRTGETQYF
V: TRBV27; size: NA; CDR3: CASRKIGTTNTEAFF
V: TRBV6-5; size: few; CDR3: CASSSDRAGELFF
V: TRBV6-5; size: NA; CDR3: CASSSDRGRNYGYTF
V: TRBV11-2; size: few; CDR3: CASSGTGLAYEQYF
V: TRBV4-3; size: NA; CDR3: CASSQDLRGSQPQHF
V: TRBV5-1; size: NA; CDR3: CASSVARGSGSDEQFF
V: TRBV6-1; size: NA; CDR3: CASSVWGTNTEAFF
V: TRBV28; size: NA; CDR3: CASSSDSTDTQYF
V: TRBV15; size: many; CDR3: CATSRDGLSGRAGKTQYF
V: TRBV29-1; size: NA; CDR3: CSVAGVANTEAFF
V: TRBV20-1; size: few; CDR3: CSAPSGNTIYF
V: TRBV7-9; size: NA; CDR3: CASSPQISSGANVLTF
V: TRBV2; size: NA; CDR3: CASSPYLGSGGSGEQYF
V: TRBV6-4; size: NA; CDR3: CASKASGALDEQFF
V: TRBV9; size: NA; CDR3: CASSATGGYSYNEQFF
V: TRBV2; size: NA; CDR3: CASSEQARKGDTQYF
V: TRBV6-1; size: NA; CDR3: CASRVNRVYNEQFF
V: TRBV6-5; size: NA; CDR3: CASSYGSSTEAFF
V: TRBV10-2; size: NA; CDR3: CASSVTSGRLGTQYF
V: TRBV7-2; size: NA; CDR3: CASSLGPAGGNEQFF
V: TRBV28; size: NA; CDR3: CASSFPLAGGPVSYNEQFF
V: TRBV6-1; size: NA; CDR3: CASSANRGEAFF
V: TRBV27; size: once; CDR3: CASTSGFGYNEQFF
V: TRBV4-1; size: NA; CDR3: CASSRLGLADYEQYF
V: TRBV2; size: once; CDR3: CASSPGTGGFPDTQYF
V: TRBV19; size: NA; CDR3: CASSTPRLAGGYNEQFF
V: TRBV4-1; size: NA; CDR3: CASSPILRAKERFF
V: TRBV9; size: NA; CDR3: CASSPDVWSSGNTIYF
V: TRBV11-2; size: once; CDR3: CASSLFGATEAFF
V: TRBV19; size: NA; CDR3: CASSRTLAGTYEQYF
V: TRBV27; size: few; CDR3: CASRGQGAPYEQYF
V: TRBV30; size: NA; CDR3: CAFHPRESGYEQYF
V: TRBV14; size: NA; CDR3: CASSQVAYEQYF
V: TRBV6-6; size: NA; CDR3: CASNRDRGQDEQFF
V: TRBV27; size: NA; CDR3: CASSKQGEQPQHF